The 25 T cell receptor beta chains below were found in one sample sequenced in a study of CD8 T cells in ankylosing spondylitis. Antigens for these TCRs are unknown. TCRdb reprocessed the 5' RACE reads with MiXCR, giving one entry per CDR3 protein. The sample yields 700,000 to 1,000,000 distinct CDR3 sequences, about 12% seen once. Study-level findings and limits: Characteristic, it appeared, of ankylosing spondylitis blood was a TCR beta motif of eight or nine highly homologous variants.

Sequenced sample: blood, either unsorted or a sorted T cell fraction (not recorded which). The source of these receptors is a male donor with ankylosing spondylitis.

This clonotype showed up just a few times. The CDR3 reads CASSLTPRTSYEQYF. As DNA, the CDR3 is TGTGCCAGCAGCTTAACCCCGCGTACATCCTACGAGCAGTACTTC. The chain combines TRBV7-2 with TRBJ2-7; no firm D call. Germline CDR1 and CDR2: SGHTA and FQGNSA. V was clipped by 2 bases and J by 1 base, with 12 bases between them. The CDR3 spans 15 residues.

This chain joins TRBV7-2 and TRBJ2-3, with TRBD2 identical over 7 bases. J gave up 1 base and V 0 bases, and 4 bases lay outside the gene matches. This CDR3 has 16 residues. Germline V gene sequence: CDR1 SGHTA, CDR2 FQGNSA. The CDR3 bases are TGTGCCAGCAGCTTAGCCCCCACTAGCGGCACAGATACGCAGTATTTT. Translation gives CASSLAPTSGTDTQYF.

This clonotype appeared many times. The chain couples TRBV20-1 to TRBJ1-1; D unclear. The germline gives CDR1 DFQATT, CDR2 SNEGSKA (reference sequence). The ends were cut back, 6 bases at V and 4 bases at J, with 18 bases in the middle. This CDR3 comprises 14 residues. The CDR3 protein is CSAPPLVGSTEAFF. In DNA form, the CDR3 reads TGCAGTGCCCCCCCTTTAGTCGGGAGCACTGAAGCTTTCTTT.

The chain joins TRBV5-1 to TRBJ1-4; D ambiguous. Germline values: CDR1 SGHRS, CDR2 YFSETQ. The V end lost 0 bases, the J end lost 3 bases, and 15 bases lay between the germline ends. The CDR3 is 17 residues long. This CDR3 reads CASSLAGRFAANEKLFF. CDR3 DNA sequence: TGCGCCAGCAGCTTGGCGGGCAGGTTCGCGGCTAATGAAAAACTGTTTTTT.

The sample holds a few counts of this clonotype. The chain has TRBV4-3 and TRBJ1-2, with no clear D. The CDR3 covers 16 residues. Germline loops: CDR1 LGHNA, CDR2 YSLEER. V was cut by 6 bases and J by 3 bases, with 20 bases left in between. Here the CDR3 DNA reads TGCGCCAGCAGACGCGAACTAAGGTCATTGGACTATGGCTACACCTTC. Protein sequence: CASRRELRSLDYGYTF.

This clonotype has only a few counts. Here the CDR3 reads CASSPYAWTSGRIRTDTQYF. CDR3 bases: TGTGCCAGCAGTCCATACGCTTGGACTAGCGGGAGGATACGCACAGATACGCAGTATTTT. V usage is TRBV28 and J usage is TRBJ2-3; 14 nucleotides agree with TRBD2. V dropped 5 bases and J dropped 1; count of bases not matched to a gene: 14. This CDR3 has 20 amino acids. Germline-derived CDR1 and CDR2 are MDHEN and SYDVKM.

This clonotype was recorded at least ten times. The gene calls are TRBV4-2 and TRBJ2-7; D remains ambiguous. The CDR3 runs to 13 residues. Germline CDR1 and CDR2: LGHNA and YNFKEQ. Deletions cut 3 bases from V and 3 bases from J, with 9 bases between. The CDR3 DNA follows: TGTGCCAGCAGCCAGCAGGTGAACTACGAGCAGTACTTC. The encoded protein is CASSQQVNYEQYF.

The rearrangement joins TRBV5-4 to TRBJ2-7, with unresolved D. The V end lost 0 bases, the J end lost 4 bases, and 14 bases lay between the germline ends. The CDR3 is 15 amino acids. Germline assignment: CDR1 SGHNT and CDR2 YYREEE (reference sequence). The chain's CDR3 is CASSLGTGLLYEQYF. The CDR3 DNA follows: TGTGCCAGCAGCTTGGGTACCGGGCTACTTTACGAGCAGTACTTC.

This clonotype was counted at least ten times. The chain recombines TRBV20-1 with TRBJ2-1; D ambiguous. The ends were cut back, 3 bases at V and 6 bases at J, with 3 bases in the middle. The CDR3 length is 10 residues. From germline, CDR1 is DFQATT and CDR2 SNEGSKA (reference sequence). CDR3 coding DNA: TGCAGTGCTAGTCGCAATGAGCAGTTCTTC. The encoded protein is CSASRNEQFF.

This clonotype has a count of ten or more. V gene TRBV5-1 combines with J gene TRBJ1-2; D perhaps matches TRBD1 (5 bases). V lost 9 bases and J lost 4, with 16 bases in between. The CDR3 runs to 13 residues. Germline lookup yields CDR1 SGHRS and CDR2 YFSETQ. CDR3 nucleotide sequence: TGCGCCACCCGCCCGCAGGGTCCCTATGGCTACACCTTC. Translation gives CATRPQGPYGYTF.

This clonotype was observed at least ten times. J is TRBJ2-7 and V is TRBV20-1; no clear D gene. The V gene lost 2 bases and the J gene lost 4 bases, with 6 bases spanning the gap. The CDR3 totals 11 residues. Germline V CDR1 and CDR2: DFQATT, SNEGSKA (reference sequence). The CDR3 loop reads CSARQEYEQYF. CDR3 in DNA: TGCAGTGCTAGACAGGAATACGAGCAGTACTTC.

This clonotype was observed a handful of times. The chain joins TRBV27 to TRBJ1-1; no clear D gene. The germline CDR1 and CDR2 sequences are MNHEY and SMNVEV (reference sequence). V lost 1 base, J lost 4 bases, and 10 bases lay in between. CDR3 size: 14 residues. The CDR3 DNA sequence: TGTGCCAGCAGTTTATTGCAGGTCGGCACTGAAGCTTTCTTT. The encoded protein is CASSLLQVGTEAFF.

This clonotype was picked up a small number of times. The chain links TRBV19 to TRBJ2-3; tentative D call: TRBD2 (6 bases). The CDR3 contains 16 residues. CDR1 is LNHDA and CDR2 is SQIVND in the germline V gene (reference sequence). V lost 9 bases and J 2 bases, leaving 21 bases between the germline ends. The CDR3 spells CASRDRGTGNTDTQYF. CDR3 sequence (DNA): TGTGCCAGCCGCGACCGGGGGACTGGTAACACAGATACGCAGTATTTT.

This chain connects TRBV7-9 to TRBJ2-5; no reliable D call. The CDR3 runs 14 residues. V lost 4 bases to trimming and J lost 4 bases, with 13 bases between them. From germline, CDR1 is SEHNR and CDR2 FQNEAQ (reference sequence). The CDR3 nucleotides read TGTGCCAGCAGCTCGGCCGTATTGGTAGAGACCCAGTACTTC. This encodes CASSSAVLVETQYF.

This clonotype occurred many times. The chain joins TRBV5-1 to TRBJ2-1; 9 bases line up with TRBD1. From germline, CDR1 is SGHRS and CDR2 YFSETQ. The CDR3 has 14 residues. J lost 8 bases, V lost 3 bases, and 6 bases had no gene match. The CDR3 loop is CASSSQGAGDEQFF. The CDR3 DNA is TGCGCCAGCAGCTCACAGGGGGCAGGTGATGAGCAGTTCTTC.

This clonotype has just a few counts. The chain employs TRBV7-2 and TRBJ2-7; D not resolved. The CDR3 has 11 amino acids. In germline, CDR1 is SGHTA, CDR2 FQGNSA. V shed 6 bases and J shed 4 bases, with 7 bases lying between them. This chain's CDR3 is CASSRWYEQYF. The CDR3 coding sequence is TGTGCCAGCAGTCGGTGGTACGAGCAGTACTTC.

This clonotype was detected a few times. V and J are TRBV20-1 and TRBJ2-7; TRBD1 might be the D (6 bases). The CDR3 extends over 16 amino acids. V was shortened by 1 base and J by 3 bases, with 19 bases between the two germline ends. In germline, CDR1 is DFQATT, CDR2 SNEGSKA (reference sequence). CDR3 sequence: CSARVPVDRGVYEQYF. CDR3 DNA sequence: TGCAGTGCTAGAGTTCCGGTGGACAGAGGGGTCTACGAGCAGTACTTC.

This chain links TRBV20-1 with TRBJ2-1; D might be TRBD2 (7 bases). Looked up from germline, CDR1 is DFQATT and CDR2 is SNEGSKA (reference sequence). The CDR3 totals 14 residues. The ends were cut back, 3 bases at V and 2 bases at J, with 11 bases in the middle. CDR3 DNA sequence: TGCAGTGCTAGTTACGGGGGGCCCTACAATGAGCAGTTCTTC. Translating gives CSASYGGPYNEQFF.

A few counts support this clonotype. This sequence joins TRBV7-4 and TRBJ2-7; D possibly corresponds to TRBD1 (6 bases). Per the germline V gene, CDR1 is SGHVT and CDR2 is SQSDAQ. The ends were cut back, 3 bases at V and 5 bases at J, with 20 bases in the middle. The CDR3 is made up of 16 amino acids. The CDR3 loop is CASSFPPLTGRDEQYF. The CDR3 DNA is TGTGCCAGCAGCTTTCCCCCCCTCACAGGGCGGGACGAGCAGTACTTC.

This clonotype was seen once. The chain uses TRBV20-1 and TRBJ2-5; no clear D gene. The V gene lost 4 bases and the J gene lost 2 bases, with 14 bases spanning the gap. The CDR3 has 14 residues. Germline lookup yields CDR1 DFQATT and CDR2 SNEGSKA (reference sequence). This CDR3 reads CSATWWQYQETQYF. The CDR3 bases are TGCAGTGCTACCTGGTGGCAGTATCAAGAGACCCAGTACTTC.

This clonotype was found a few times. The V and J genes are TRBV28 and TRBJ2-5; 15 bases align to TRBD2. Trimming removed 4 bases from V and 5 bases from J; junction bases left unmatched: 5. This CDR3 spans 16 amino acids. Germline loops: CDR1 MDHEN, CDR2 SYDVKM. The CDR3 loop is CASSYPGLAGGETQYF. DNA for the CDR3: TGTGCCAGCAGTTACCCTGGACTAGCGGGGGGGGAGACCCAGTACTTC. The full variable domain, in which reference TRBV28 and TRBJ2-5 provide the parts outside the CDR3, is DVKVTQSSRYLVKRTGEKVFLECVQDMDHENMFWYRQDPGLGLRLIYFSYDVKMKEKGDIPEGYSVSREKKERFSLILESASTNQTSMYLCASSYPGLAGGETQYFGPGTRLLVL.

This clonotype has a count of ten or more. The chain combines TRBV4-2 with TRBJ2-5; 13 bases match TRBD2. Losses at the gene ends were 4 bases for V and 5 bases for J; bases not matched to a gene: 16. Germline V lookup: CDR1 LGHNA, CDR2 YNFKEQ. This CDR3 comprises 19 residues. The CDR3 DNA sequence: TGTGCCAGCAGCCCACACAGGCTGACTAGCGGGAGGCCCTACGAGACCCAGTACTTC. As protein: CASSPHRLTSGRPYETQYF.

The chain employs TRBV4-3 and TRBJ2-2; D unresolved. V was trimmed by 1 base and J by 6 bases, leaving 12 bases between them. The CDR3 extends over 15 amino acids. Per the germline V gene, CDR1 is LGHNA and CDR2 is YSLEER. In DNA, the CDR3 is TGCGCCAGCAGCCAAGCGTGGGGTCGAGCCGGGGAGCTGTTTTTT. Its translation is CASSQAWGRAGELFF.

This clonotype came up once. This chain links TRBV7-6 with TRBJ2-1; D possibly corresponds to TRBD2 (6 bases). Deletions cut 4 bases from V and 10 bases from J, with 17 bases between. Germline V gene lookup returns CDR1 SGHVS and CDR2 FNYEAQ. The length of the CDR3 is 14 residues. The CDR3 spells CASSSPSGVGEQFF. CDR3 DNA sequence: TGTGCCAGCAGCTCACCATCGGGAGTTGGGGAGCAGTTCTTC.

This chain links TRBV20-1 with TRBJ2-4; D is unresolved. The CDR3 runs 15 residues. Germline CDR1 is DFQATT and CDR2 is SNEGSKA (reference sequence). V was shortened by 1 base and J by 0 bases, with 10 bases between the two germline ends. The CDR3 nucleotides read TGCAGTGCTAGAGGGCTGTCGTTAGCCAAAAACATTCAGTACTTC. Amino acids: CSARGLSLAKNIQYF.